One and the same sample provided the 8 T cell receptor beta chains below, sequenced in a study of metastatic and nonmetastatic thyroid tumors. TCRdb re-called clones via MiXCR from the PCR reads. The sample carries some 2,500 clones, about 25% recorded once. Every patient was untreated before thyroid surgery. The sequenced material came from adjacent normal tissue. These receptors were obtained from a male donor with papillary thyroid cancer or a benign thyroid nodule (not recorded which). Some clones in this sample may be carry-over from other donors' samples.

In DNA, the CDR3 is TGTGCCAGCAGTTTACTCCAGGTTCCGTTCTTC. This translates into CASSLLQVPFF. V usage is TRBV12-3 or TRBV12-4 and J usage is TRBJ2-1; D gene unclear. Trimming took off 2 bases at V and 15 bases at J, with 11 bases between the two ends. The CDR3 is 11 residues long.

The chain is built from TRBV7-3 and TRBJ2-2; 7 bases align to TRBD2. The ends lost 1 base at V and 3 bases at J; junction bases unmatched: 5. There are 16 residues in the CDR3. The germline V gene encodes CDR1 SGHTA and CDR2 FQGTGA. The CDR3 nucleotides are TGTGCCAGCAGCTTAAATGCGGGAGCGGACACCGGGGAGCTGTTTTTT. Residues: CASSLNAGADTGELFF. The full variable domain, completed using reference TRBV7-3 and TRBJ2-2, is GAGVSQTPSNKVTEKGKYVELRCDPISGHTALYWYRQSLGQGPEFLIYFQGTGAADDSGLPNDRFFAVRPEGSVSTLKIQRTERGDSAVYLCASSLNAGADTGELFFGEGSRLTVL.

By share, this clone ranks as medium-sized. The V call is TRBV2, the J call TRBJ2-5; 8 bases match TRBD1. CDR1 and CDR2 (germline): SNHLY, FYNNEI. The CDR3 contains 14 residues. V lost 5 bases and J lost 6; bases outside the gene matches: 8. The CDR3 DNA sequence: TGTGCCAGCAGTCCCTGGGACAGGTCTCAGACCCAGTACTTC. The encoded protein is CASSPWDRSQTQYF.

The chain joins TRBV6-5 to TRBJ2-1; 11 bases map to TRBD2. Germline V gene sequence: CDR1 MNHEY, CDR2 SVGAGI. The CDR3 runs 17 residues. J lost 5 bases, V lost 2 bases, and 8 bases had no gene match. This chain's CDR3 is CASSYPEAGLADNEQFF. The CDR3 nucleotides are TGTGCCAGCAGTTACCCGGAAGCGGGACTAGCGGACAATGAGCAGTTCTTC.

This clone is termed medium-sized. This chain connects TRBV7-9 to TRBJ2-7; 8 nucleotides match TRBD1. Germline V gives CDR1 SEHNR, CDR2 FQNEAQ (reference sequence). This CDR3 region has 14 residues. V lost 5 bases, J lost 3 bases, and 6 bases stayed unmatched. CDR3 bases: TGTGCCAGCAGCCCACAGGGGGGTTTCTACGAGCAGTACTTC. Its protein is CASSPQGGFYEQYF. The full variable domain, its missing parts supplied by reference TRBV7-9 and TRBJ2-7, is DTGVSQNPRHKITKRGQNVTFRCDPISEHNRLYWYRQTLGQGPEFLTYFQNEAQLEKSRLLSDRFSAERPKGSFSTLEIQRTEQGDSAMYLCASSPQGGFYEQYFGPGTRLTVT.

Points on this clone: This sample also contains other DNA sequences that code for the same CDR3. The chain links TRBV3-1 to TRBJ2-1; 9 bases line up with TRBD2. Germline trimming cut 7 bases from V and 5 bases from J; bases unmatched to any gene: 12. The CDR3 spans 16 residues. The germline gives CDR1 LGHDT, CDR2 YNNKEL (reference sequence). CDR3 residues: CASNHPTSGAHNEQFF. The CDR3 nucleotides are TGTGCCAGCAACCACCCGACTAGCGGTGCTCACAATGAGCAGTTCTTC.

This clone is deemed medium-sized. The chain employs TRBV19 and TRBJ1-2; 9 nucleotides match TRBD1. The CDR3 is made up of 14 amino acids. J lost 2 bases, V lost 7 bases, and 5 bases had no gene match. Germline-derived CDR1 and CDR2 are LNHDA and SQIVND (reference sequence). The CDR3 here is CASTRTGENYGYTF. The CDR3 DNA reads TGTGCCAGTACTCGGACAGGGGAGAACTATGGCTACACCTTC.

This clone showed up just a few times. One end of the junction does not line up with germline, which may come from a read error. The chain is built from TRBV6-1 and TRBJ2-5; the match to TRBD2 covers 9 bases. CDR1 and CDR2 from the germline V gene are MNHNS and SASEGT. CDR3 length: 16 residues. The CDR3 coding sequence is TGTGCCAGCAGTGCCAACCGGACTAGCGAGCAAGAGACACAGTACTTC. Residues: CASSANRTSEQETQYF.